This TCR beta chain is drawn from a study of T cell responses to AZD1222 COVID-19 vaccine. Study in general: Second doses at about 4 or about 12 weeks were pooled.

The repertoire was sequenced with immunoSEQ multiplex PCR; TCRdb's copy has only in-frame clones and lacks some. The sample has 200,000 or so clones; roughly 92% are singletons. Details on this clone: The target antigen is unknown.

Study results and limitations: Repertoire sampling happened only post peak T cell response. White British people made up most donors, females outnumbered males, and clonal diversity was possibly underestimated. Just a handful of AZD1222 recipients were seropositive at baseline.

Germline values: CDR1 PRHDT, CDR2 FYEKMQ (reference sequence). The CDR3 totals 16 residues. Losses at the gene ends were 3 bases for V and 7 bases for J; bases not matched to a gene: 11. This TCR came from an adult in good health. The sample here was peripheral blood, taken on day 0 of AZD1222 vaccination. V and J are TRBV13 and TRBJ1-1; 10 bases map to TRBD1. CDR3 amino acids: CASSFVIRDRGGEAFF. The CDR3 nucleotides read TGTGCCAGCAGCTTTGTTATCCGGGACAGGGGTGGTGAAGCTTTCTTT.